The 11 T cell receptor beta chains listed next were all sequenced from one sample in a study of blood T cell repertoires in COVID-19. Clones were read by immunoSEQ multiplex PCR, and TCRdb kept only the in-frame ones, dropping some. The table lists about 190,000 clones, around 84% of them singletons. Sequencing used PBMCs or T cells enriched from blood (not recorded which). These receptors were taken from a woman between 25 and 40 years old who had recovered from COVID-19.

V gene TRBV7-8 combines with J gene TRBJ1-6; no firm D call. Germline CDR1 is SGHVS and CDR2 is FQNEAQ. The CDR3 is made up of 15 amino acids. The ends were cut back, 3 bases at V and 5 bases at J, with 11 bases in the middle. The CDR3 is CASSLYPLDNSPLHF. The CDR3 DNA reads TGTGCCAGCAGCTTGTATCCTCTAGATAATTCACCCCTCCACTTT.

The chain joins TRBV3-1 (or the pseudogene TRBV3-2) to TRBJ1-3; D unclear. The CDR3 sequence is 14 residues long. Trimming took off 0 bases at V and 4 bases at J, with 7 bases between the two ends. Germline lookup yields CDR1 LGHDT and CDR2 YNNKEL (reference sequence). The CDR3 bases are TGTGCCAGCAGCCAAGAGGCGGGGGGAAACACCATATATTTT. Its protein is CASSQEAGGNTIYF.

The rearrangement joins TRBV7-9 to TRBJ2-7, with D perhaps matching TRBD1 (5 bases). The V end lost 1 base, the J end lost 2 bases, and 15 bases lay between the germline ends. The CDR3 sequence is 16 residues long. CDR1 SEHNR and CDR2 FQNEAQ come from the germline V gene (reference sequence). The CDR3 protein is CASSLEVAGLTYEQYV. Here the CDR3 DNA reads TGTGCCAGCAGCTTAGAAGTGGCAGGGCTAACCTACGAGCAGTACGTC.

In its sample, this clone was seen a few times. The chain carries TRBV5-1 and TRBJ1-1, with D unclear. The CDR3 extends over 13 amino acids. Germline V lookup: CDR1 SGHRS, CDR2 YFSETQ. Between the trimmed V and J ends, which lost 4 bases and 3 bases, there was a span of 10 bases. CDR3 sequence: CASSLQEHTEAFF. In DNA form, the CDR3 reads TGCGCCAGCAGCCTTCAGGAACACACTGAAGCTTTCTTT.

V and J are TRBV6-5 and TRBJ1-5, with 7 positions matching TRBD1. CDR3 size: 15 residues. Germline CDR1 is MNHEY and CDR2 is SVGAGI. J gave up 7 bases and V 6 bases, and 12 bases lay outside the gene matches. Here the CDR3 reads CASSRETGTGQPQHF. The CDR3 coding sequence is TGTGCCAGCAGCAGAGAGACAGGGACGGGACAGCCCCAGCATTTT.

The V and J genes are TRBV7-2 and TRBJ2-7; 11 nucleotides agree with TRBD1. V gave up 5 bases and J gave up 4 bases; unmatched junction bases: 4. Germline CDR1 reads SGHTA; CDR2 reads FQGNSA. There are 14 residues in the CDR3. DNA of the CDR3: TGTGCCAGCAGCCCCGGGACAGGGGGTTACGAGCAGTACTTC. Translating it yields CASSPGTGGYEQYF.

The genes are TRBV7-6 and TRBJ2-1; 8 bases line up with TRBD2. V dropped 5 bases and J dropped 1; count of bases not matched to a gene: 7. The CDR3 runs to 16 residues. The germline V gene encodes CDR1 SGHVS and CDR2 FNYEAQ. Here the CDR3 DNA reads TGTGCCAGCAGCGGTAGCGGGGCTAAATCCTACAATGAGCAGTTCTTC. Translated: CASSGSGAKSYNEQFF. Full variable domain (rest looked up from reference TRBV7-6 and TRBJ2-1): GAGVSQSPRYKVTKRGQDVALRCDPISGHVSLYWYRQALGQGPEFLTYFNYEAQQDKSGLPNDRFSAERPEGSISTLTIQRTEQRDSAMYRCASSGSGAKSYNEQFFGPGTRLTVL.

V and J are TRBV7-9 and TRBJ2-3; no clear D gene. The CDR3 covers 12 residues. The germline CDR1 and CDR2 sequences are SEHNR and FQNEAQ (reference sequence). The V gene lost 4 bases and the J gene lost 5 bases, with 7 bases spanning the gap. CDR3 bases: TGTGCCAGCAGCTCGAGTATAGATACGCAGTATTTT. Amino acids: CASSSSIDTQYF.

The chain couples TRBV12-2 to TRBJ2-1; TRBD2, the D gene given by the table, was not confirmed from the DNA. TRBV12-2 is a pseudogene locus. This CDR3 comprises 18 residues. This CDR3 reads CASRFLAGDPTEYNEQFF. CDR3 nucleotides: TGTGCAAGTCGCTTCCTAGCGGGAGATCCGACCGAATACAATGAGCAGTTCTTC.

This clone was seen only once. The V and J genes are TRBV7-2 and TRBJ2-7; 10 nucleotides agree with TRBD2. CDR1 is SGHTA, CDR2 FQGNSA, per germline. The V gene end was trimmed by 4 bases and the J gene end by 0 bases; junction bases not matched to a gene: 0. The CDR3 is 14 amino acids. The CDR3: CASSWTSGSYEQYF. CDR3 nucleotides: TGTGCCAGCAGCTGGACTAGCGGCTCCTACGAGCAGTACTTC.

The V and J genes are TRBV9 and TRBJ2-2, with TRBD2 identical over 8 bases. CDR3 length equals 13 residues. Germline V CDR1 and CDR2: SGDLS, YYNGEE. Losses at the gene ends were 6 bases for V and 3 bases for J; bases not matched to a gene: 1. CDR3 sequence reads: CASNGGDTGELFF. CDR3 sequence (DNA): TGTGCCAGCAACGGGGGGGACACCGGGGAGCTGTTTTTT. The variable domain in full, with the rest retrieved from reference TRBV9 and TRBJ2-2, is DSGVTQTPKHLITATGQRVTLRCSPRSGDLSVYWYQQSLDQGLQFLIQYYNGEERAKGNILERFSAQQFPDLHSELNLSSLELGDSALYFCASNGGDTGELFFGEGSRLTVL.